This section outlines one TCR beta chain sequence together with its context. The antigen remains undetermined. V lost 2 bases and J lost 8, with 13 bases in between. In germline, CDR1 is SGHDT, CDR2 YYEEEE. This CDR3 is built from 13 residues. This specimen comes from a study of cytomegalovirus exposure and HLA in healthy donors. Study-wide points: Cytomegalovirus association was assigned to 150 to 200 TCR beta chains.

The table came from immunoSEQ multiplex PCR; TCRdb's copy has only in-frame clones and leaves some out. Of approximately 150,000 clones in the sample, 87% were seen once. This sequence was found in a man between 18 and 35 years old in good health and CMV-seropositive. The material sequenced was PBMCs. The V gene is TRBV5-6, the J gene TRBJ1-2; D possibly corresponds to TRBD1 (6 bases). CDR3 loop: CASSFDRFLGYTF. The DNA for the CDR3 is TGTGCCAGCAGCTTCGACAGGTTCCTCGGCTACACCTTC. The full variable domain, completed using reference TRBV5-6 and TRBJ1-2, is DAGVTQSPTHLIKTRGQQVTLRCSPKSGHDTVSWYQQALGQGPQFIFQYYEEEERQRGNFPDRFSGHQFPNYSSELNVNALLLGDSALYLCASSFDRFLGYTFGSGTRLTVV.